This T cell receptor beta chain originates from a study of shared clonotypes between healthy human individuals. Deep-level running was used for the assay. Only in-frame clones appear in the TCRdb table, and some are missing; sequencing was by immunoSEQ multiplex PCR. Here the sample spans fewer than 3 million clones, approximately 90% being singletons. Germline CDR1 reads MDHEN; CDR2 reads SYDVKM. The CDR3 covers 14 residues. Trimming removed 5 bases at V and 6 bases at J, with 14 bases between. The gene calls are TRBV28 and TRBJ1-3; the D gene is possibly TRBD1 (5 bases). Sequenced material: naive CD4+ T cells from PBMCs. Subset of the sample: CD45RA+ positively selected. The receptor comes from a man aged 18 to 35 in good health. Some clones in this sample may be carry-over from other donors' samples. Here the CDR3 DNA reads TGTGCCAGCAGTCCCCAGCAGGGCGTAAACACCATATATTTT. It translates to CASSPQQGVNTIYF.